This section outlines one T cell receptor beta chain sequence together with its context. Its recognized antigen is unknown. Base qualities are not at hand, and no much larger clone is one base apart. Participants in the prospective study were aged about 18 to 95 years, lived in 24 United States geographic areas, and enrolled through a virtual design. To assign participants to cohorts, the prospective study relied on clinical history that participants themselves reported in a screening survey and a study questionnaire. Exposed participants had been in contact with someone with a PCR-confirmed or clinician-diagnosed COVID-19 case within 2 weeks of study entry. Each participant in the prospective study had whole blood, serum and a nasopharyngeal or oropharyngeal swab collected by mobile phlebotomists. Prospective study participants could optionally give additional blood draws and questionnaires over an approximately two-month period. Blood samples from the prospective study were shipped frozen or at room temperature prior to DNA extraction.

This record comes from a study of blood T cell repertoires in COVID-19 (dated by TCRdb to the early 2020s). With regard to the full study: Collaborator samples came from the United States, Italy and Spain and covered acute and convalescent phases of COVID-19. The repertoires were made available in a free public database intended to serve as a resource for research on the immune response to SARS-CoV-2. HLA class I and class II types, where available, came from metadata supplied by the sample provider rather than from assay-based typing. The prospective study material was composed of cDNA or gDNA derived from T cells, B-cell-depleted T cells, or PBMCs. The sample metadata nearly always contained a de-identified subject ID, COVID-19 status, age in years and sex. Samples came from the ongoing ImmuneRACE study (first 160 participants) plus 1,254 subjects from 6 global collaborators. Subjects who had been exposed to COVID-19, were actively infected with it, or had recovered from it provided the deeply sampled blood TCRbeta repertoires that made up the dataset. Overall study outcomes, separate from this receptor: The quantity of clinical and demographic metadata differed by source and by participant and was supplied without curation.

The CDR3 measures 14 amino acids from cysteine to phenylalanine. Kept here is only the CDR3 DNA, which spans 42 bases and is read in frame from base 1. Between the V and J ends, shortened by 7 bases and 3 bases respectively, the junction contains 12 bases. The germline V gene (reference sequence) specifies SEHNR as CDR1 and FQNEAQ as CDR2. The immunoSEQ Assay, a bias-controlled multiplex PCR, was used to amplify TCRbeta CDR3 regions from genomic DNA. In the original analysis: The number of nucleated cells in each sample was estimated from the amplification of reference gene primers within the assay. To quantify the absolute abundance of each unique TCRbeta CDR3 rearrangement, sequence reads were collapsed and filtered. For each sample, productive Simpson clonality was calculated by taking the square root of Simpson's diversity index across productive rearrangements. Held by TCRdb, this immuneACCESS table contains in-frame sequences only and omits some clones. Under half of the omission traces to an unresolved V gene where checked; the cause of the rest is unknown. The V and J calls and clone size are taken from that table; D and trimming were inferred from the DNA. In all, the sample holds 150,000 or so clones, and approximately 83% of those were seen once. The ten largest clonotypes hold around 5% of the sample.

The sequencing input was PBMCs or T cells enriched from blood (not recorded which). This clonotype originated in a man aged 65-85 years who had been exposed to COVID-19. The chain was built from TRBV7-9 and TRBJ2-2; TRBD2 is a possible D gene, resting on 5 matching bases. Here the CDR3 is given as CASKRTRDTGELFF. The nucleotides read TGTGCCAGCAAGCGGACGCGAGACACCGGGGAGCTGTTTTTT.